This T cell receptor (beta chain) was documented in a study of response to subunit inactivated influenza vaccine. The germline CDR1 and CDR2 sequences are SGHAT and FQNNGV. V lost 5 bases and J 3 bases, leaving 10 bases between the germline ends. The CDR3 length is 13 residues. One entry per CDR3 protein results from TCRdb running MiXCR on the RT-PCR reads. Of about 190,000 distinct CDR3 sequences in the sample, about an eighth were seen once. This clonotype was picked up a small number of times. The gene calls are TRBV11-2 and TRBJ1-2; tentatively, D is TRBD1 (6 bases). The TCR originated in a man between 45 and 60 years old who received an inactivated influenza vaccine. Specimen: CD8+ T cells sorted from PBMCs, collected around 5 days after vaccination. The DNA of the CDR3 is TGTGCCAGCAGCCCTGGACAGTACTATGGCTACACCTTC. Residues: CASSPGQYYGYTF. Full variable domain (remainder filled in from reference TRBV11-2 and TRBJ1-2): EAGVAQSPRYKIIEKRQSVAFWCNPISGHATLYWYQQILGQGPKLLIQFQNNGVVDDSQLPKDRFSAERLKGVDSTLKIQPAKLEDSAVYLCASSPGQYYGYTFGSGTRLTVV.